Shown below are 30 T cell receptor beta chains from a single sample sequenced in a study of blood T cells in healthy people across ages. The authors ran a second PCR of 7 to 11 cycles using a sample-barcoded 5' primer and a J-beta primer mix. TCRdb fed the 5' RACE reads into MiXCR, producing one record per CDR3 protein. Here the sample spans approximately 1,100,000 distinct CDR3 sequences, more than 35% being singletons. The sample taken for sequencing was blood. These receptors all stem from a woman aged 55-75 years in good health.

The V call is TRBV7-2, the J call TRBJ2-3, with a tentative D call TRBD2 (5 bases). The CDR3 has 14 residues. Germline values: CDR1 SGHTA, CDR2 FQGNSA. Trimming pared 0 bases from V and 2 bases from J, leaving 6 bases between. CDR3 in amino acids: CASSLARATDTQYF. The CDR3 nucleotides are TGTGCCAGCAGCTTAGCGCGGGCCACAGATACGCAGTATTTT.

The chain couples TRBV10-3 to TRBJ2-7, with TRBD2 matching over 8 bases. There are 15 residues in the CDR3. Germline trimming cut 4 bases from V and 1 base from J; bases unmatched to any gene: 6. In germline, CDR1 is ENHRY, CDR2 SYGVKD. CDR3 nucleotide sequence: TGTGCCATCAGTGCCCCGGGACTAGGATCCTACGAGCAGTACTTC. Translating gives CAISAPGLGSYEQYF.

This clonotype has only a few counts. The rearrangement uses TRBV20-1 and TRBJ2-1; 7 bases map to TRBD1. V shed 5 bases and J 3 bases; nucleotides not matched to a gene: 7. CDR3 size: 14 residues. The germline V gene has CDR1 DFQATT and CDR2 SNEGSKA (reference sequence). The CDR3 DNA reads TGCAGTGCTCAAGACAGGGTAATCTACAATGAGCAGTTCTTC. This gives the protein CSAQDRVIYNEQFF.

This chain connects TRBV11-2 to TRBJ2-6, with 7 bases aligning to TRBD1. V lost 6 bases to trimming and J lost 0 bases; unmatched junction nucleotides: 11. Germline V gene data show CDR1 as SGHAT and CDR2 as FQNNGV. The CDR3 totals 18 residues. CDR3 loop: CASRLPGTVGSGANVLTF. The CDR3 DNA reads as TGTGCCAGCAGACTACCAGGGACAGTTGGCTCTGGGGCCAACGTCCTGACTTTC.

This clonotype appeared once. V is TRBV7-9 and J is TRBJ2-7; 11 bases are a match to TRBD2. V gave up 4 bases and J gave up 7 bases; unmatched junction bases: 15. CDR1 is SEHNR, CDR2 FQNEAQ, per germline (reference sequence). This CDR3 contains 17 residues. This CDR3 reads CASSWGPLAGGSHEQYF. The DNA of the CDR3 is TGTGCCAGCAGCTGGGGCCCGCTAGCGGGAGGAAGCCATGAGCAGTACTTC.

The rearrangement joins TRBV27 to TRBJ2-3; no definite D call. Trimming stripped 5 bases from V and 3 bases from J, with 12 bases between. The CDR3 covers 14 residues. Per the germline V gene, CDR1 is MNHEY and CDR2 is SMNVEV (reference sequence). CDR3 loop: CASSVFWGTDTQYF. For the CDR3, the DNA is TGTGCCAGCAGTGTATTTTGGGGAACAGATACGCAGTATTTT.

This clonotype occurred a few times. This sequence joins TRBV20-1 and TRBJ2-7; D might be TRBD1 (6 bases). Per the germline V gene, CDR1 is DFQATT and CDR2 is SNEGSKA (reference sequence). This CDR3 spans 16 amino acids. Between the trimmed V and J ends, which lost 4 bases and 3 bases, there was a span of 22 bases. The CDR3: CSATDSPGTPIYEQYF. The CDR3 region has the DNA TGCAGTGCTACAGACAGCCCCGGGACACCCATCTACGAGCAGTACTTC.

V and J are TRBV5-1 and TRBJ1-1; 7 bases agree with TRBD1. The germline V gene has CDR1 SGHRS and CDR2 YFSETQ. Germline trimming cut 0 bases from V and 0 bases from J; bases unmatched to any gene: 8. The CDR3 consists of 17 residues. The CDR3, as DNA: TGCGCCAGCAGCTTGGCTGCAGGGGGTGCCATGAACACTGAAGCTTTCTTT. Translation gives CASSLAAGGAMNTEAFF.

The sample holds a few counts of this clonotype. This chain uses TRBV5-1 with TRBJ2-1, with 10 bases identical to TRBD2. Trimming cost V 5 bases and J 5 bases; bases outside gene matches: 10. Germline V CDR1 and CDR2: SGHRS, YFSETQ. The CDR3 has 16 amino acids. The CDR3 sequence is CASRQSGTSADNEQFF. The CDR3 bases are TGCGCCAGCAGACAATCCGGGACTAGCGCCGACAATGAGCAGTTCTTC. Full variable domain (remainder filled in from reference TRBV5-1 and TRBJ2-1): KAGVTQTPRYLIKTRGQQVTLSCSPISGHRSVSWYQQTPGQGLQFLFEYFSETQRNKGNFPGRFSGRQFSNSRSEMNVSTLELGDSALYLCASRQSGTSADNEQFFGPGTRLTVL.

This clonotype appeared many times. The gene calls are TRBV15 and TRBJ2-3; TRBD1 matches at 8 bases. Germline CDR1 is LNHNV and CDR2 is YYDKDF (reference sequence). The ends lost 0 bases at V and 2 bases at J; junction bases unmatched: 4. This CDR3 comprises 16 residues. CDR3 amino acids: CATSRDPGGTTDTQYF. The CDR3, as DNA: TGTGCCACCAGCAGAGATCCAGGGGGCACCACAGATACGCAGTATTTT.

The chain links TRBV30 to TRBJ2-5; D unclear. The DNA matches TRBJ2-7 better at its end, which makes the J call doubtful. This CDR3 contains 16 residues. Germline V CDR1 and CDR2: GTSNPN, SVGIG (reference sequence). CDR3 sequence reads: CAWSPAVGFETNEQYF. CDR3 bases: TGTGCCTGGAGTCCTGCGGTGGGGTTTGAAACCAACGAGCAGTACTTC.

J is TRBJ1-4 and V is TRBV7-9; TRBD1 aligns across 7 bases. Germline assignment: CDR1 SEHNR and CDR2 FQNEAQ (reference sequence). With 9 bases clipped from V and 7 bases from J, the junction kept 14 bases outside the gene matches. The CDR3 consists of 15 residues. The CDR3: CASRSNRGVTEKLFF. The CDR3 DNA follows: TGTGCCAGTCGGTCGAACAGGGGCGTTACTGAAAAACTGTTTTTT.

The V and J genes are TRBV10-1 and TRBJ2-5; D is perhaps TRBD1 or TRBD2 (6 bases each). The J call is uncertain, as TRBJ2-7 better fits the DNA end. Germline assignment: CDR1 WNHNN and CDR2 SYGVQD (reference sequence). This CDR3 comprises 13 residues. Written as DNA, the CDR3 is TGCGCCAGCAGTGAAATGGGGGGCGCCGAGCAGTACTTC. Translation gives CASSEMGGAEQYF.

The chain recombines TRBV28 with TRBJ2-1; D is perhaps TRBD1 (5 bases). Germline V gene lookup returns CDR1 MDHEN and CDR2 SYDVKM. Trimming stripped 4 bases from V and 4 bases from J, with 11 bases between. This CDR3 has 14 amino acids. The CDR3 nucleotides are TGTGCCAGCAGTTCGGAAGACAGATACAATGAGCAGTTCTTC. Translation gives CASSSEDRYNEQFF.

The J gene is TRBJ2-1, the V gene TRBV30; D remains unclear. Germline V gives CDR1 GTSNPN, CDR2 SVGIG (reference sequence). Trimming cost V 3 bases and J 3 bases, with 9 bases left between them. CDR3 length equals 13 residues. The CDR3 DNA is TGTGCCTGGAGCCTAAATAACTACAATGAGCAGTTCTTC. It specifies CAWSLNNYNEQFF.

As regards this clonotype: Given a much more abundant clone one base away, this may be a read error. This chain uses TRBV20-1 with TRBJ2-5; no clear D gene. The CDR3 spans 11 residues. Germline V gene lookup returns CDR1 DFQATT and CDR2 SNEGSKA (reference sequence). V lost 4 bases and J 2 bases, leaving 5 bases between the germline ends. CDR3 bases: TGCAGTGCTACAGTACAAGAGACCCAGTACTTC. Its translation: CSATVQETQYF.

This clonotype was picked up many times. The rearrangement uses TRBV29-1 and TRBJ2-7; 7 bases are shared with TRBD2. Germline-derived CDR1 and CDR2 are SQVTM and ANQGSEA. Losses at the gene ends were 7 bases for V and 7 bases for J; bases not matched to a gene: 13. The CDR3 spans 13 residues. The CDR3 region has the DNA TGCAGCGGGTCTAGGGCGGGAGAAGGAGAGCAGTACTTC. It encodes CSGSRAGEGEQYF.

The chain combines TRBV6-1 with TRBJ2-3; D gene ambiguous. V lost 6 bases and J 11 bases, leaving 12 bases between the germline ends. This CDR3 region has 11 residues. CDR1 and CDR2 (germline): MNHNS, SASEGT. DNA of the CDR3: TGTGCCAGCAGCCTCCCGGTGGAGCAGTATTTT. It specifies CASSLPVEQYF.

This clonotype was seen a handful of times. The chain has TRBV5-8 and TRBJ1-2, with 7 bases matching TRBD1. CDR1 and CDR2 from the germline V gene are SGHTS and YDEGEE. V lost 5 bases and J lost 6; bases outside the gene matches: 13. The length of the CDR3 is 15 residues. The CDR3 loop is CASRVTGEWKDGYTF. The CDR3 nucleotides read TGTGCCAGCAGGGTCACAGGGGAGTGGAAGGATGGCTACACCTTC.

The J gene is TRBJ2-1, the V gene TRBV4-3; TRBD2 matches at 7 bases. The CDR3 length is 16 residues. V gave up 2 bases and J gave up 0 bases; unmatched junction bases: 4. Germline CDR1 is LGHNA and CDR2 is YSLEER. This CDR3 reads CASSQLWTSSYNEQFF. The CDR3 DNA reads as TGCGCCAGCAGCCAACTATGGACTAGCTCCTACAATGAGCAGTTCTTC.

The rearrangement links TRBV29-1 to TRBJ2-4, with D hard to call. This CDR3 has 13 residues. Trimming removed 0 bases from V and 0 bases from J, with 3 bases in between. Germline V lookup: CDR1 SQVTM, CDR2 ANQGSEA. The CDR3 nucleotides are TGCAGCGTTGAAGATCTAGCCAAAAACATTCAGTACTTC. This codes for CSVEDLAKNIQYF.

The rearrangement links TRBV6-5 to TRBJ2-2; 9 positions match TRBD1. The germline CDR1 and CDR2 sequences are MNHEY and SVGAGI. V lost 2 bases, J lost 2 bases, and 9 bases stayed unmatched. This CDR3 has 18 residues. The CDR3 region has the DNA TGTGCCAGCAGTTACGTAGGGGCGGGACAGGGTAACACCGGGGAGCTGTTTTTT. Translated: CASSYVGAGQGNTGELFF.

This clonotype was observed a handful of times. The genes are TRBV12-3 or TRBV12-4 and TRBJ2-5, with no clear D. V was shortened by 3 bases and J by 0 bases, with 14 bases between the two germline ends. The CDR3 has 16 residues. The CDR3 sequence is CASSLGSVSYQETQYF. The CDR3 coding sequence is TGTGCCAGCAGTTTGGGTTCTGTTTCGTACCAAGAGACCCAGTACTTC.

The genes are TRBV7-9 and TRBJ2-1; D possibly corresponds to TRBD2 (6 bases). Germline CDR1 SEHNR, CDR2 FQNEAQ (reference sequence). The V and J ends lost 4 bases and 6 bases respectively, with 19 bases between them. The CDR3 totals 16 residues. CDR3 in amino acids: CASSSGGPGASNEQFF. For the CDR3, the DNA is TGTGCCAGCAGCTCGGGTGGTCCGGGAGCAAGCAATGAGCAGTTCTTC.

For this clonotype: This may come from a read error, since a much larger clone is one base off. The chain joins TRBV12-3 or TRBV12-4 to TRBJ1-6, with D possibly matching TRBD1 (5 bases). The CDR3 is 13 amino acids. The V end was cut by 6 bases, the J end by 5 bases, with 8 bases between. DNA of the CDR3: TGTGCCAGCAGCAGGGAGCATAATTCACCCCTCCACTTT. Protein product: CASSREHNSPLHF.

The genes are TRBV12-3 or TRBV12-4 and TRBJ2-1; 7 nucleotides line up with TRBD1. CDR3 length: 15 residues. Trimming removed 5 bases from V and 6 bases from J; junction bases left unmatched: 10. CDR3 residues: CASSRTGARSNEQFF. The DNA for the CDR3 is TGTGCCAGCAGTAGAACAGGGGCAAGGAGCAATGAGCAGTTCTTC.

This clonotype has ten or more counts. This rearrangement joins TRBV6-2 or TRBV6-3 to TRBJ1-5; D is unresolved. In germline, CDR1 is MNHEY, CDR2 SVGEGT. This CDR3 spans 14 amino acids. Trimming stripped 4 bases from V and 6 bases from J, with 13 bases between. DNA for the CDR3: TGTGCCAGCAGTTGGGCGGTCGCGGGTCAGCCCCAGCATTTT. It is translated as CASSWAVAGQPQHF.

The chain combines TRBV7-9 with TRBJ2-1; D remains unclear. The CDR3 runs to 15 residues. V was shortened by 4 bases and J by 5 bases, with 15 bases between the two germline ends. The V gene's germline CDR1 is SEHNR and CDR2 FQNEAQ (reference sequence). CDR3 residues: CASSSRRSGNNEQFF. The CDR3 DNA reads TGTGCCAGCAGCTCGAGGCGGAGTGGGAACAATGAGCAGTTCTTC.

This clonotype was seen at least ten times. The chain carries TRBV29-1 and TRBJ2-7; 8 bases map to TRBD2. CDR1 is SQVTM, CDR2 ANQGSEA, per germline. This CDR3 has 15 residues. The junction had 8 bases not matched to a gene; V was cut back by 2 bases and J by 2 bases. CDR3 nucleotide sequence: TGCAGCGTTGAAAAGGGTAGCGGGATAACCTACGAGCAGTACTTC. Translating gives CSVEKGSGITYEQYF.

CDR3 DNA sequence: TGCAGTGCTAGAGATAGCCGGAACAATCAGCCCCAGCATTTT. It translates to CSARDSRNNQPQHF. This chain connects TRBV20-1 to TRBJ1-5, with no clear D. The V end lost 0 bases, the J end lost 3 bases, and 9 bases lay between the germline ends. Germline V CDR1 and CDR2: DFQATT, SNEGSKA (reference sequence). The CDR3 length is 14 residues.